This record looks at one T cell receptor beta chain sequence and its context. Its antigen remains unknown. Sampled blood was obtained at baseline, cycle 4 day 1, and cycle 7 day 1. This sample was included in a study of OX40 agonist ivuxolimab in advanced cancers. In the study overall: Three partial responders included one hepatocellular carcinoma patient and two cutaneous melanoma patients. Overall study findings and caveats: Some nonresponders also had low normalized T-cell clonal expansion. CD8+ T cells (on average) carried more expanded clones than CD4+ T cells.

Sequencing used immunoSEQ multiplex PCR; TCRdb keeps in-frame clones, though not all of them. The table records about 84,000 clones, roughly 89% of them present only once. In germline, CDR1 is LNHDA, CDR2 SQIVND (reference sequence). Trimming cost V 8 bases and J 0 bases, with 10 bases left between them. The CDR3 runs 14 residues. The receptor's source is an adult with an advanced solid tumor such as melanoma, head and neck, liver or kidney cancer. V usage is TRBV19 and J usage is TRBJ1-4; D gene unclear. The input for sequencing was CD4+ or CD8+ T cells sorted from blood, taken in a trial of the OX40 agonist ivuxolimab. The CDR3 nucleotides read TGTGCCAGTCGAGAGGGCCCAACTAATGAAAAACTGTTTTTT. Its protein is CASREGPTNEKLFF.